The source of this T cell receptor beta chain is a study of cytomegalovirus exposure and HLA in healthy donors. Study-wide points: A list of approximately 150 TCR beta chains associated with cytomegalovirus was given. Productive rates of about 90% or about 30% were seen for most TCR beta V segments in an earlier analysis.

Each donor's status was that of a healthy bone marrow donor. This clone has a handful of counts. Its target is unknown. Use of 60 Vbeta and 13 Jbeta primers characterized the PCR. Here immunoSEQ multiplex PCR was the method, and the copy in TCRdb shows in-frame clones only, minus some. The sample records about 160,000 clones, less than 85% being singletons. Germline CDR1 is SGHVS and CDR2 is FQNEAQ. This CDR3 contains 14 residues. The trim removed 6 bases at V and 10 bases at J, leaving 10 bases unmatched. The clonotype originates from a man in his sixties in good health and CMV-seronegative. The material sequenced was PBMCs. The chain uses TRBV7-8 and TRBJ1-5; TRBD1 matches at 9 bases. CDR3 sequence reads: CASSFDRGSYPQHF. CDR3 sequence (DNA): TGTGCCAGCAGTTTTGACAGGGGGTCATATCCCCAGCATTTT.